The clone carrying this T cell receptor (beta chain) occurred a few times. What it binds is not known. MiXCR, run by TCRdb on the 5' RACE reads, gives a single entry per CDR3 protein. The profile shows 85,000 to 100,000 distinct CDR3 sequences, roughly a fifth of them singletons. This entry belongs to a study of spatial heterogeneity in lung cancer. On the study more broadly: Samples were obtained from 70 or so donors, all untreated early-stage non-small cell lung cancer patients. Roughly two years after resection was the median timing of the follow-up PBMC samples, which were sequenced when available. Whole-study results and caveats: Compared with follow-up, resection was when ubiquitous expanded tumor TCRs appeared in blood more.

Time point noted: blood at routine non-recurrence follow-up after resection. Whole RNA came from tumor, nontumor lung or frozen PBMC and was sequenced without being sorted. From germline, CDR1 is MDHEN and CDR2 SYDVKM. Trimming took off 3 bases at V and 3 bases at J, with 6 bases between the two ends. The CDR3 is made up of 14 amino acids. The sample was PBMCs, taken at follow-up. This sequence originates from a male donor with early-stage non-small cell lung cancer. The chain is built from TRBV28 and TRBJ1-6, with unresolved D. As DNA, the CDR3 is TGTGCCAGCAGTTTGTCCGACTATAATTCACCCCTCCACTTT. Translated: CASSLSDYNSPLHF.